This is a list of T cell receptor beta chains from one sample in a study of CD4 T cells in relation to SARS-CoV-2 and coronaviruses. Sequenced by immunoSEQ multiplex PCR; TCRdb stores in-frame clones only, minus some. There are some 65,000 clones in the sample; 80% to 90% occur only once, and 1.6% lies in the top ten. Material: memory CD4+ T cells from PBMCs. These TCRs come from a human donor in good health. Both conserved end residues are part of each CDR3. The D gene is left open where the match is weak. Clone size, where shown, is once, few, many, or a class for clones that have expanded.

size: NA; V: TRBV30; J: TRBJ2-1; D: NA; DNA: TGTGCCTGGAGTCAAGGGGGGGATTACAATGAGCAGTTCTTC; CDR3: CAWSQGGDYNEQFF
size: NA; V: TRBV12-3/TRBV12-4; J: TRBJ1-1; D: NA; DNA: TGTGCCAGCAGTTTAGATTTGGGTGGGGCAGCTTTCTTT; CDR3: CASSLDLGGAAFF
size: NA; V: TRBV20-1; J: TRBJ2-1; D: NA; DNA: TGCAGTGCGTACTACAATGAGCAGTTCTTC; CDR3: CSAYYNEQFF
size: NA; V: TRBV21-1; J: TRBJ1-1; D: NA; DNA: TGTGCCAGCAGCAAAAACAGGGAGGTCACTGAAGCTTTCTTT; CDR3: CASSKNREVTEAFF
size: NA; V: TRBV5-4; J: TRBJ2-1; D: TRBD2; DNA: TGTGCCAGCAGCCCCGGGGGTAGCGGGGCACACAATGAGCAGTTCTTC; CDR3: CASSPGGSGAHNEQFF
size: NA; V: TRBV21-1; J: TRBJ2-2; D: NA; DNA: TGTGCCACCCCGGCTGTCGGCACCGGGGAGCTGTTTTTT; CDR3: CATPAVGTGELFF
size: NA; V: TRBV19; J: TRBJ1-5; D: NA; DNA: TGTGCCAGTAGTCTTTTAAATCAGCCCCAGCATTTT; CDR3: CASSLLNQPQHF
size: NA; V: TRBV5-4; J: TRBJ2-1; D: TRBD2; DNA: TGTGCCAGCAGCCCACGGACTAGCGGGGACAATGAGCAGTTCTTC; CDR3: CASSPRTSGDNEQFF
size: NA; V: TRBV12-3/TRBV12-4; J: TRBJ1-2; D: TRBD1; DNA: TGTGCCAGCAGTTTGGACAGGGAGTTAGGCTACACCTTC; CDR3: CASSLDRELGYTF
size: NA; V: TRBV2; J: TRBJ1-5; D: NA; DNA: TGTGCCAGCAGCCCGACAGTGGCGGGACAGCCCCAGCATTTT; CDR3: CASSPTVAGQPQHF
size: NA; V: TRBV19; J: TRBJ2-6; D: NA; DNA: TGTGCCAGTAGCATCGGATCTGGGGCCAACGTCCTGACTTTC; CDR3: CASSIGSGANVLTF
size: NA; V: TRBV10-3; J: TRBJ1-2; D: TRBD1; DNA: TGTGCCACCCACCAGCCTGAGTGGGACAGCTATGGCTACACCTTC; CDR3: CATHQPEWDSYGYTF
size: NA; V: TRBV3-1/TRBV3-2; J: TRBJ2-7; D: NA; DNA: TGTGCCAGCAGCCACCGAAAGTCATACGAGCGTCACTACGAGCAGTACTTC; CDR3: CASSHRKSYERHYEQYF
size: NA; V: TRBV4-1; J: TRBJ2-7; D: TRBD1; DNA: TGCGCCAGCAGCCGCGAGGCGGGACAGGTGACCTACGAGCAGTACTTC; CDR3: CASSREAGQVTYEQYF
size: NA; V: TRBV28; J: TRBJ1-5; D: NA; DNA: TGTGCCAGCAGTGGACAGTCGGTGGCGCATTTT; CDR3: CASSGQSVAHF
size: NA; V: TRBV3-1/TRBV3-2; J: TRBJ1-1; D: NA; DNA: TGTGCCAGCAGCCAAGAAGGAGCTAACACTGAAGCTTTCTTT; CDR3: CASSQEGANTEAFF
size: NA; V: TRBV4-3; J: TRBJ2-3; D: TRBD2; DNA: TGCGCCAGCAGCCATGGCCTCACGCGGGGGATAGATACGCAGTATTTT; CDR3: CASSHGLTRGIDTQYF
size: NA; V: TRBV2; J: TRBJ1-1; D: NA; DNA: TGTGCCAGCAGTGAAGAAGGGAACACTGAAGCTTTCTTT; CDR3: CASSEEGNTEAFF
size: once; V: TRBV9; J: TRBJ1-4; D: TRBD1; DNA: TGTGCCAGCAGCCCTCCAGGGGGGGATGAAAAACTGTTTTTT; CDR3: CASSPPGGDEKLFF
size: once; V: TRBV7-2; J: TRBJ2-3; D: TRBD2; DNA: TGTGCCAGCAGCCTAACTGCATGGGGGGGGTCAGATACGCAGTATTTT; CDR3: CASSLTAWGGSDTQYF
size: NA; V: TRBV6-5; J: TRBJ2-3; D: TRBD2; DNA: TGTGCCAGCAGTTTGACTAGCGGGGGGGCGGGTGCGCAGTATTTT; CDR3: CASSLTSGGAGAQYF
size: NA; V: TRBV28; J: TRBJ1-2; D: TRBD1; DNA: TGTGCCAGCAGTCCCCCACCGGGACAGAGATACTATGGCTACACCTTC; CDR3: CASSPPPGQRYYGYTF
size: NA; V: TRBV7-9; J: TRBJ1-2; D: TRBD1; DNA: TGTGCCAGCAGCTTAGAAGGAGGGACAGGGACCTACTATGGCTACACCTTC; CDR3: CASSLEGGTGTYYGYTF
size: NA; V: TRBV6-2/TRBV6-3; J: TRBJ2-3; D: NA; DNA: TGTGCCAGCAGCCCCATGCGGGGGCTGGGGACAGATACGCAGTATTTT; CDR3: CASSPMRGLGTDTQYF
size: once; V: TRBV7-2; J: TRBJ2-1; D: TRBD2; DNA: TGTGCCAGCAGCCTCCGGACTAGACATGAGCAGTTCTTC; CDR3: CASSLRTRHEQFF
size: NA; V: TRBV11-2; J: TRBJ2-5; D: TRBD2; DNA: TGTGCCAGCAGCTTAGATATAAGGGCTAGCGGGGGGGCGGTCCGAGAGACCCAGTACTTC; CDR3: CASSLDIRASGGAVRETQYF
size: NA; V: TRBV2; J: TRBJ2-3; D: TRBD1; DNA: TGTGCCAGCATTCCGGACAGGGAATACACAGATACGCAGTATTTT; CDR3: CASIPDREYTDTQYF
size: NA; V: TRBV5-6; J: TRBJ1-2; D: NA; DNA: TGTGCCAGCAGCTTGGGGCCGAACTCTAACTATGGCTACACCTTC; CDR3: CASSLGPNSNYGYTF
size: NA; V: TRBV27; J: TRBJ2-1; D: TRBD1; DNA: TGTGCCAGCAGTTTAGACAGGGGCCCCTTCAACAATGAGCAGTTCTTC; CDR3: CASSLDRGPFNNEQFF
size: NA; V: TRBV10-3; J: TRBJ1-4; D: NA; DNA: TGTGCCATCAGTGCATTATTTGCTACTGACAGGAAATTAGCAACTAATGAAAAACTGTTTTTT; CDR3: CAISALFATDRKLATNEKLFF
size: NA; V: TRBV5-6; J: TRBJ2-2; D: NA; DNA: TGTGCCGGAGGAAAGCAACAAAGGGACACCGGGGAGCTGTTTTTT; CDR3: CAGGKQQRDTGELFF
size: NA; V: TRBV4-1; J: TRBJ2-7; D: NA; DNA: TGCGCCAGCAGCCATTTAAGAGGGACCTACGAGCAGTACTTC; CDR3: CASSHLRGTYEQYF
size: NA; V: TRBV4-3; J: TRBJ2-1; D: NA; DNA: TGCGCCAGCAGCAAATCCCTAAACCGGGAAGAGCAGTTCTTC; CDR3: CASSKSLNREEQFF
size: NA; V: TRBV19; J: TRBJ2-1; D: TRBD2; DNA: TGTGCCAGTAGTCCTGCCAACGGCGGGAGGAGAAGTGAGCAGTTCTTC; CDR3: CASSPANGGRRSEQFF
size: NA; V: TRBV9; J: TRBJ2-5; D: NA; DNA: TGTGCCAGCAGCGTAGGTTTTGGAATAGAGACCCAGTACTTC; CDR3: CASSVGFGIETQYF
size: NA; V: TRBV28; J: TRBJ1-4; D: NA; DNA: TGTGCCAGCAGTGCAGGGCCAACTAATGAAAAACTGTTTTTT; CDR3: CASSAGPTNEKLFF
size: once; V: TRBV5-1; J: TRBJ2-3; D: NA; DNA: TGCGCCAGCAGCTTGGACACAGATACGCAGTATTTT; CDR3: CASSLDTDTQYF
size: once; V: TRBV18; J: TRBJ2-1; D: NA; DNA: TGTGCCAGCTCACCGATGGCGGGATACAATGAGCAGTTCTTC; CDR3: CASSPMAGYNEQFF
size: NA; V: TRBV3-1/TRBV3-2; J: TRBJ2-7; D: NA; DNA: TGTGCCAGCTCCCGGCGGGACGGGGACTACGAGCAGTACTTC; CDR3: CASSRRDGDYEQYF
size: NA; V: TRBV7-9; J: TRBJ2-1; D: NA; DNA: TGTGCCAGCAGCTTAACCGCGGGGAATGAGCAGTTCTTC; CDR3: CASSLTAGNEQFF
size: NA; V: TRBV3-1/TRBV3-2; J: TRBJ1-2; D: TRBD1; DNA: TGTGCCAGCAGCAACCGGGACAGGGTCTATGGCTACACCTTC; CDR3: CASSNRDRVYGYTF
size: few; V: TRBV30; J: TRBJ1-3; D: NA; DNA: TGTGCCTGGAGTGTACAATCCCCTGGAAACACCATATATTTT; CDR3: CAWSVQSPGNTIYF
size: NA; V: TRBV2; J: TRBJ2-5; D: TRBD2; DNA: TGTGCCAGCAGTCGGGGGGTAGGGGAGACCCAGTACTTC; CDR3: CASSRGVGETQYF
size: NA; V: TRBV30; J: TRBJ2-5; D: TRBD1; DNA: TGTGCCTGGAGTGGACAGGGGGAGACCCAGTACTTC; CDR3: CAWSGQGETQYF
size: NA; V: TRBV27; J: TRBJ2-3; D: NA; DNA: TGTGCCAGCAGCTCCCTAGAGATGATTACTCGGGGCACAGATACGCAGTATTTT; CDR3: CASSSLEMITRGTDTQYF
size: NA; V: TRBV9; J: TRBJ2-4; D: NA; DNA: TGTGCCAGCAGTCCTCAAGCCAAAAACATTCAGTACTTC; CDR3: CASSPQAKNIQYF
size: once; V: TRBV7-8; J: TRBJ2-1; D: NA; DNA: TGTGCCAGCAGTGTGACGGGGCGGGCCTACAATGAGCAGTTCTTC; CDR3: CASSVTGRAYNEQFF
size: NA; V: TRBV7-9; J: TRBJ1-4; D: TRBD1; DNA: TGTGCCAGCAGCTACGACTCAGGGGGTTCGGTGGAAAAACTGTTTTTT; CDR3: CASSYDSGGSVEKLFF